This T cell receptor beta chain was documented in a study of T-cell reconstitution after alpha-beta-depleted transplantation in children (dated by TCRdb to the mid-2010s). Some background on the complete study: T-cell immune reconstitution after TCRalphabeta/CD19-depleted allogeneic hematopoietic cell transplantation in children was quantitatively tracked in the study by means of TCR repertoire profiling. Study-wide conclusions, independent of this receptor: Over the following months the frequencies of hyperexpanded clones went down, and after one year T-cell counts and TCRbeta diversity were mostly credited to newly produced T cells. In some patients, high TCRbeta diversity at day 60 was attributed to recipient T cells and intrathymic progenitors that had survived conditioning. Apparently early alphabetaT-cell count recovery about two months after transplant reportedly relied on only several hundred rapidly expanded clones derived from non-depleted graft cells.

V is reduced by 4 bases and J by 0 bases, leaving a spacing of 13 bases between them. The CDR3 runs 14 residues from the cysteine to the phenylalanine. The DNA shown is the 42-base CDR3, in frame from base 1. CDR1 and CDR2 (DFQATT, SNEGSKA) derive from the germline V gene (reference sequence). Libraries came from PCR. Reads for this sample came from an Illumina HiSeq 2500. TCR libraries were prepared with molecular barcoding, using unique molecular identifiers to normalize TCRbeta repertoire quantification. In-frame beta chains were kept once TCRdb had trimmed the public reads at Q25 with fastp and called clones with MiXCR. Each entry is one CDR3 protein sequence, shown with its most common DNA and genes. The sample table contains approximately 500,000 distinct CDR3 sequences; only one count was recorded for about 10% of them. Of the sample, about 2% falls within the top ten clones. Interpreted using the paper, the treatment or condition label stands for: allogeneic hematopoietic cell transplantation with graft depleted of TCRalphabeta T cells and CD19 B cells. TCRalphabeta/CD19-depleted allogeneic hematopoietic cell grafts were given to the transplant recipients, all of whom were children.

This clonotype was seen many times. Its binding antigen is unknown. No much larger clonotype is one base removed from it; base qualities were not supplied. This chain is built from TRBV20-1 and TRBJ2-7; tentative D gene TRBD2, with 6 bases matching. This clonotype originated in a child aged 2 to 10 with inherited bone marrow failure, due to receive a stem cell transplant. The sequencing here drew on PBMCs, taken before TCRalphabeta/CD19-depleted stem cell transplant. The CDR3 is CSATRDWSSYEQYF. The DNA sequence follows: TGCAGTGCTACCCGGGACTGGAGCTCCTACGAGCAGTACTTC.